This entry features one T cell receptor beta chain sequence. Original handling: Filtering differed since immunoSEQ provided only junctions, with no quality scores. The protocol was immunoSEQ multiplex PCR, while the TCRdb copy is restricted to in-frame clones and leaves out a portion. V and J calls and clone size follow that table, whereas D and trimming were derived from the DNA. The data contain about 1.5 million clones, approximately 98% of them singletons. These data belong to a study of shared clonotypes between healthy human individuals. About the research overall: A few men and two women, aged 18 to 49, were donors.

Trimming removed 4 bases from V and 5 bases from J, with 12 bases in between. The CDR3 extends over 14 amino acids. Germline V CDR1 and CDR2: MDHEN, SYDVKM. Recent vaccinations or acute infections were absent in the healthy HIV-negative adult donors. Negatively enriched CD4+ T cells were divided by CD45RA into naive and memory. Sequenced material: naive CD4+ T cells sorted from blood. Subset denoted: CD45RA+ positively selected. The chain recombines TRBV28 with TRBJ2-1; D unresolved. The receptor was isolated from a man in his thirties or forties in good health. CDR3 amino acids: CASSSFNWDNEQFF. Written as DNA, the CDR3 is TGTGCCAGCAGTTCTTTTAACTGGGACAATGAGCAGTTCTTC. The whole variable domain, remainder taken from reference TRBV28 and TRBJ2-1, is DVKVTQSSRYLVKRTGEKVFLECVQDMDHENMFWYRQDPGLGLRLIYFSYDVKMKEKGDIPEGYSVSREKKERFSLILESASTNQTSMYLCASSSFNWDNEQFFGPGTRLTVL.